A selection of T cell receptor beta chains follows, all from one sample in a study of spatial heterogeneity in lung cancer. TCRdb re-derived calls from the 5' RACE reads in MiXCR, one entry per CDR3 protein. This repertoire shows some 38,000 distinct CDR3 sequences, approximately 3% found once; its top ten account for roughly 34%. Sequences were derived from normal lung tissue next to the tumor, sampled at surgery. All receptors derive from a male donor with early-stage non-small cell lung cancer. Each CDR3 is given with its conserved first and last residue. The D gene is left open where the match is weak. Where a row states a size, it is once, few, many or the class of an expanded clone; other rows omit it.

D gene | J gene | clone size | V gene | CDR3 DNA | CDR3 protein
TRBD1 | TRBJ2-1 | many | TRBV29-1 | TGCAGCGTCGAGGGACAGTCTAGCTCCTACAATGAGCAGTTCTTC | CSVEGQSSSYNEQFF
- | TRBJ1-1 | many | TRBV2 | TGTGCCAGCAGTGACGCCTATGACACTGAAGCTTTCTTT | CASSDAYDTEAFF
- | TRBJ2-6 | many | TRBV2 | TGTGCCAGCAGTGATGGACCTTCGCGGTCTGGGGCCAACGTCCTGACTTTC | CASSDGPSRSGANVLTF
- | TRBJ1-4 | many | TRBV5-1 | TGCGCCAGCAGCCAAACGGACGGGAATGAAAAACTGTTTTTT | CASSQTDGNEKLFF
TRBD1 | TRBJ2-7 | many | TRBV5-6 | TGTGCCAGCAGCTGGACAGGCCCTTCCTACGAGCAGTACTTC | CASSWTGPSYEQYF
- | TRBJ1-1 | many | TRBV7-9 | TGTGCCAGCAGCTCACTGGGACTGAGGAACACTGAAGCTTTCTTT | CASSSLGLRNTEAFF
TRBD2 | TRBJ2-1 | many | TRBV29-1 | TGCAGCTCTAGCGGAGCAGATGAGCAGTTCTTC | CSSSGADEQFF
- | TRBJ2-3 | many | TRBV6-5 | TGTGCCAGCAGTTACGGCGGCACAGATACGCAGTATTTT | CASSYGGTDTQYF
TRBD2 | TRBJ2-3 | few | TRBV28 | TGTGCCAGCAGCCAAGGGACTAGCGGGGTCACAGATACGCAGTATTTT | CASSQGTSGVTDTQYF
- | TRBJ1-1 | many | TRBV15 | TGTGCCACCAGCCTCTATGGGGGCGAGGAAGCTTTCTTT | CATSLYGGEEAFF
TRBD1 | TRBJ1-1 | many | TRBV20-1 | TGCAGTGCGCCCAGACAGGGGGGAAACACTGAAGCTTTCTTT | CSAPRQGGNTEAFF
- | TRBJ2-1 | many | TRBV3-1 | TGTGCCAGCAGCCAAGATCTTGGACTCCTAAATGAGCAGTTCTTC | CASSQDLGLLNEQFF
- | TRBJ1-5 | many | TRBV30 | TGTGCCGGAGGGGTGGGGGGTAATCAGCCCCAGCATTTT | CAGGVGGNQPQHF
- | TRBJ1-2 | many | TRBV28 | TGTGCCAGCAGTTTATTGGGTGATGGCTACACCTTC | CASSLLGDGYTF
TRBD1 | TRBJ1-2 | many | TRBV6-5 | TGTGCCAGCAGTCTACAGGGGCTCTATGGCTACACCTTC | CASSLQGLYGYTF
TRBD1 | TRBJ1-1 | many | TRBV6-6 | TGTGCCAGCAGTTCCCGACAGGGACCGGGAGGGTCTGAAGCTTTCTTT | CASSSRQGPGGSEAFF
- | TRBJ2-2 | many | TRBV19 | TGTGCCAGTAGTAGTACCGCCTGGACCGGGGAGCTGTTTTTT | CASSSTAWTGELFF
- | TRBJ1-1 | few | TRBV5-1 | TGCGCCAGCAGATCGGGAGACGAAGCTTTCTTT | CASRSGDEAFF
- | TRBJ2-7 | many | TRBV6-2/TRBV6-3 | TGTGCCAGCAGTTACACTCCGCGGGAGCAGTACTTC | CASSYTPREQYF
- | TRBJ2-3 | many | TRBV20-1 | TGCAGTGCTATGGACCGTAGCACAGATACGCAGTATTTT | CSAMDRSTDTQYF
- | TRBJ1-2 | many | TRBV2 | TGTGCCAGCACTTGGGGGCCCCCCTCTTTGGACTATGGCTACACCTTC | CASTWGPPSLDYGYTF
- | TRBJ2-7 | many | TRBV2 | TGTGCCAGCACCTCCAGAGCCGAGCAGTACTTC | CASTSRAEQYF
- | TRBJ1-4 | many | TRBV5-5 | TGTGCCAGCAGCTTGGTATCCGGGGGGTACACTAATGAAAAACTGTTTTTT | CASSLVSGGYTNEKLFF
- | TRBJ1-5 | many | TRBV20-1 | TGCAGTGCTGGGAAAGGGATCAATCAGCCCCAGCATTTT | CSAGKGINQPQHF
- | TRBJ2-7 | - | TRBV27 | TGTGCCAGCAGTCCCGCCGGAGGGGGGTTCGAGCAGTACTTC | CASSPAGGGFEQYF
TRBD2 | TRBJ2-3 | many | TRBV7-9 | TGTGCCAGCGCCGCCCGACGACTAGCTGTGACAGATACGCAGTATTTT | CASAARRLAVTDTQYF
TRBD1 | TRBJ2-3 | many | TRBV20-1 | TGCAGTGCTACCGGTGGGGGACAGAGCACAGATACGCAGTATTTT | CSATGGGQSTDTQYF
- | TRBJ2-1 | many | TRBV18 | TGTGCCAGCTCCCTCCTACCCTTTGGGAATGAGCAGTTCTTC | CASSLLPFGNEQFF
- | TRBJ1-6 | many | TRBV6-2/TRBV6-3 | TGTGCCAGCAGTTACGGGACCGCCTATAATTCACCCCTCCACTTT | CASSYGTAYNSPLHF
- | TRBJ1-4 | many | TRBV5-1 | TGCGCCAGCAGCTGGGGACCGCAAGGGGAAAAACTGTTTTTT | CASSWGPQGEKLFF
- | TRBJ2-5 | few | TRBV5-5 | TGTGCCAGCAGCTTGGGCGTGGTTCCCCAAGAGACCCAGTACTTC | CASSLGVVPQETQYF
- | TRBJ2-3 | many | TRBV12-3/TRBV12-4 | TGTGCCAGCAGTTTACAGTGGACAGATACGCAGTATTTT | CASSLQWTDTQYF
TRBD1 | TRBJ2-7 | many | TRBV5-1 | TGCGCCAGCACCCCAAGGCAGGGGGTCTACGAGCAGTACTTC | CASTPRQGVYEQYF
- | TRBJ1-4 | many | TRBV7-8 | TGTGCCAGCAGCCCACGGGCCCTAGACAGACTGTTTTTT | CASSPRALDRLFF